These 25 T cell receptor beta chains originate from one sample sequenced in a study of regulatory T cells in long-lasting Graves disease. Regarding time point: persistent/refractory GD, antithyroid drugs over 5 years with positive TRAb. Preparation of the TCR library used RNA extracted from PBMCs. Relying on iRepertoire HTBI primers and Arm-PCR of CDR3 regions, the team built TCR beta libraries. MiXCR was run by TCRdb on the multiplex PCR reads, yielding one entry per CDR3 protein. The sample has fewer than 450,000 distinct CDR3 sequences, about 20% seen once. This sample comprised peripheral blood mononuclear cells (PBMCs), obtained when the disease was refractory, from a patient treated with antithyroid drugs. The receptors stem from a female donor with Graves disease.

The chain couples TRBV7-3 to TRBJ2-7; 11 nucleotides match TRBD2. V dropped 5 bases and J dropped 4; count of bases not matched to a gene: 4. Per the germline V gene, CDR1 is SGHTA and CDR2 is FQGTGA. The CDR3 runs to 14 residues. CDR3 amino acids: CASSPSGRSYEQYF. The CDR3, as DNA: TGTGCCAGCAGCCCTAGCGGGAGGTCTTACGAGCAGTACTTC.

This clonotype was recorded a few times. This sequence joins TRBV9 and TRBJ1-1; a weak D match, TRBD1 (5 bases). Trimming pared 3 bases from V and 2 bases from J, leaving 14 bases between. This CDR3 region has 15 residues. The V gene's germline CDR1 is SGDLS and CDR2 YYNGEE. CDR3: CASSADGHANTEAFF. The CDR3 nucleotides are TGTGCCAGCAGCGCCGATGGACACGCAAACACTGAAGCTTTCTTT.

This clonotype was counted only a few times. This chain links TRBV29-1 with TRBJ1-5; D perhaps matches TRBD1 (6 bases). There are 13 residues in the CDR3. The germline V and J ends were trimmed by 4 bases and 6 bases, with 13 bases remaining between them. Germline V gene sequence: CDR1 SQVTM, CDR2 ANQGSEA. CDR3 DNA sequence: TGCAGCGTTGCATCCGGGGGCAGTCAGCCCCAGCATTTT. It specifies CSVASGGSQPQHF.

The J gene is TRBJ2-5, the V gene TRBV2; D perhaps matches TRBD2 (5 bases). The CDR3 consists of 14 residues. Germline CDR1 is SNHLY and CDR2 is FYNNEI. V dropped 2 bases and J dropped 9 bases, with 16 bases sitting between them. CDR3 in amino acids: CASSESSFQEAQYF. In DNA form, the CDR3 reads TGTGCCAGCAGTGAATCGTCTTTCCAGGAGGCCCAGTACTTC. The whole variable domain, remainder taken from reference TRBV2 and TRBJ2-5, is EPEVTQTPSHQVTQMGQEVILRCVPISNHLYFYWYRQILGQKVEFLVSFYNNEISEKSEIFDDQFSVERPDGSNFTLKIRSTKLEDSAMYFCASSESSFQEAQYFGPGTRLLVL.

The V and J genes are TRBV7-8 and TRBJ1-5; 8 bases line up with TRBD1. The ends lost 2 bases at V and 0 bases at J; junction bases unmatched: 3. CDR1 and CDR2 from the germline V gene are SGHVS and FQNEAQ. The CDR3 sequence is 16 residues long. DNA for the CDR3: TGTGCCAGCAGCTTAAGAGACAGGGGTAGCAATCAGCCCCAGCATTTT. Encoded protein: CASSLRDRGSNQPQHF.

This clonotype was counted between two and nine times. The rearrangement links TRBV29-1 to TRBJ2-7; 9 bases fit TRBD1. Germline CDR1 and CDR2: SQVTM and ANQGSEA. V lost 4 bases, J lost 8 bases, and 9 bases stayed unmatched. The CDR3 covers 13 residues. The CDR3 DNA reads as TGCAGCGTTGCTTTTGTGGGACAGGGTCAGCAGTACTTC. Protein: CSVAFVGQGQQYF.

This clonotype was observed many times. The CDR3 region has the DNA TGTGCCAGCAAAGGACAGGGGACCAGCGGGGAGCTGTTTTTT. This encodes CASKGQGTSGELFF. This chain uses TRBV2 with TRBJ2-2; TRBD1 aligns across 9 bases. This CDR3 is built from 14 residues. Per germline, CDR1 SNHLY and CDR2 FYNNEI. V trimming: 7 bases; J trimming: 7 bases; junction bases outside the gene matches: 7. Full variable domain (outside the CDR3, taken from reference TRBV2 and TRBJ2-2): EPEVTQTPSHQVTQMGQEVILRCVPISNHLYFYWYRQILGQKVEFLVSFYNNEISEKSEIFDDQFSVERPDGSNFTLKIRSTKLEDSAMYFCASKGQGTSGELFFGEGSRLTVL.

This clonotype was observed many times. This chain links TRBV24-1 with TRBJ2-5; 14 bases match TRBD2. CDR1 and CDR2 from the germline V gene are KGHDR and SFDVKD. The V segment lost 8 bases and the J segment 5 bases; nucleotides outside the gene matches: 6. CDR3 length: 15 residues. The CDR3, as DNA: TGTGCCACCATTGGGACTAGCGGGAGAGCGGAGACCCAGTACTTC. Its protein is CATIGTSGRAETQYF.

This clonotype appeared many times. This chain joins TRBV7-2 and TRBJ2-5; 7 bases agree with TRBD1. Germline assignment: CDR1 SGHTA and CDR2 FQGNSA. The CDR3 totals 13 residues. V dropped 5 bases and J dropped 5; count of bases not matched to a gene: 5. The CDR3 region has the DNA TGTGCCAGCAGCCATGGACAGGTCGAGACCCAGTACTTC. Translated, it gives CASSHGQVETQYF.

The chain uses TRBV18 and TRBJ1-5; D gene ambiguous. Germline V lookup: CDR1 KGHSH, CDR2 LQKENI. Trimming stripped 6 bases from V and 2 bases from J, with 17 bases between. The CDR3 consists of 16 residues. Here the CDR3 reads CASSQQPSWGNQPQHF. DNA of the CDR3: TGTGCCAGCTCGCAACAACCTAGTTGGGGCAATCAGCCCCAGCATTTT. The variable domain in full, completed from reference TRBV18 and TRBJ1-5, reads NAGVMQNPRHLVRRRGQEARLRCSPMKGHSHVYWYRQLPEEGLKFMVYLQKENIIDESGMPKERFSAEFPKEGPSILRIQQVVRGDSAAYFCASSQQPSWGNQPQHFGDGTRLSIL.

This clonotype occurred many times. The V gene is TRBV28, the J gene TRBJ2-3, with D possibly being TRBD2 (6 bases). The germline V and J ends were trimmed by 5 bases and 2 bases, with 11 bases remaining between them. In germline, CDR1 is MDHEN, CDR2 SYDVKM. This CDR3 is 14 amino acids long. The CDR3 loop reads CASSQEGSTDTQYF. The DNA for the CDR3 is TGTGCCAGCAGTCAGGAGGGTTCCACAGATACGCAGTATTTT.

This clonotype was observed at least ten times. The gene calls are TRBV6-2 or TRBV6-3 and TRBJ2-7; D may be TRBD2 (6 bases). V lost 2 bases to trimming and J lost 0 bases, with 8 bases between them. In germline, CDR1 is MNHEY, CDR2 SVGEGT. The CDR3 consists of 14 residues. CDR3 bases: TGTGCCAGCAGTTACCCCGGGAGCTCCTACGAGCAGTACTTC. It codes for CASSYPGSSYEQYF.

The rearrangement joins TRBV20-1 to TRBJ1-3, with 7 bases aligning to TRBD1. Germline CDR1 is DFQATT and CDR2 is SNEGSKA (reference sequence). CDR3 length: 16 residues. Trimming took 3 bases from V and 1 from J; bases not matched to a gene: 9. The CDR3 here is CSASDLNRGSGNTIYF. The CDR3 coding sequence is TGCAGTGCTAGCGACCTAAACAGGGGTTCTGGAAACACCATATATTTT.

This chain links TRBV15 with TRBJ1-4, with TRBD1 identical over 8 bases. Per the germline V gene, CDR1 is LNHNV and CDR2 is YYDKDF (reference sequence). V dropped 5 bases and J dropped 7; count of bases not matched to a gene: 6. The CDR3 runs to 14 residues. The CDR3 sequence: CATSRRTGPEKLFF. The DNA for the CDR3 is TGTGCCACCAGCCGAAGGACAGGGCCTGAAAAACTGTTTTTT.

This clonotype has a handful of counts. V gene TRBV28 combines with J gene TRBJ2-7, with D tentatively TRBD1 (5 bases). CDR3 length equals 16 residues. V shed 6 bases and J shed 2 bases, with 20 bases lying between them. Germline CDR1 and CDR2: MDHEN and SYDVKM. The CDR3 is CASSHKGRVPPYEQYF. CDR3 DNA: TGTGCCAGCAGCCATAAGGGCAGGGTTCCCCCCTACGAGCAGTACTTC.

This rearrangement joins TRBV13 to TRBJ2-5, with D possibly TRBD2 on 5 matching bases. Between the trimmed V and J ends, which lost 0 bases and 5 bases, there was a span of 10 bases. The CDR3 is made up of 14 amino acids. Germline assignment: CDR1 PRHDT and CDR2 FYEKMQ (reference sequence). The CDR3 region is CASSLGRLSETQYF. The CDR3 coding sequence is TGTGCCAGCAGCTTAGGTCGACTATCGGAGACCCAGTACTTC. The variable domain in full, completed from reference TRBV13 and TRBJ2-5, reads AAGVIQSPRHLIKEKRETATLKCYPIPRHDTVYWYQQGPGQDPQFLISFYEKMQSDKGSIPDRFSAQQFSDYHSELNMSSLELGDSALYFCASSLGRLSETQYFGPGTRLLVL.

With respect to this clonotype: The conserved closing phenylalanine or tryptophan is absent in this CDR3, likely reflecting a read error. The chain is built from TRBV5-1 and TRBJ1-2, with TRBD1 matching 7 bases. CDR3 length: 13 amino acids. The germline gives CDR1 SGHRS, CDR2 YFSETQ. V gave up 4 bases and J gave up 8 bases; unmatched junction bases: 8. CDR3 in amino acids: CASSINRDSGYTL. The CDR3 DNA reads as TGCGCCAGCAGCATTAATCGGGACAGCGGCTACACCCTC.

The sample holds many counts of this clonotype. This sequence joins TRBV6-2 or TRBV6-3 and TRBJ2-5, with D possibly being TRBD2 (5 bases). V lost 5 bases, J lost 1 base, and 11 bases lay in between. The CDR3 is 14 amino acids. The germline gives CDR1 MNHEY, CDR2 SVGEGT. CDR3 amino acids: CASSPREAQETQYF. CDR3 DNA sequence: TGTGCCAGCAGTCCCCGGGAAGCCCAAGAGACCCAGTACTTC.

CDR3 region: CAISPTGRLDPNNQPQHF. CDR3 DNA sequence: TGTGCCATCAGCCCGACAGGGCGCCTTGATCCGAACAATCAGCCCCAGCATTTT. This chain uses TRBV10-3 with TRBJ1-5; 7 bases align to TRBD1. This CDR3 contains 18 residues. CDR1 is ENHRY, CDR2 SYGVKD, per germline. The V and J ends lost 6 bases and 3 bases, in that order; junction bases with no gene match: 17.

This clonotype was detected only a few times. The chain employs TRBV29-1 and TRBJ2-7; a possible D gene is TRBD2 (5 bases). Deletions cut 4 bases from V and 6 bases from J, with 13 bases between. CDR1 is SQVTM, CDR2 ANQGSEA, per germline. The CDR3 extends over 12 amino acids. The chain's CDR3 is CSVVPPRGEQYF. In nucleotides, the CDR3 is TGCAGCGTTGTTCCCCCACGGGGCGAGCAGTACTTC.

The V gene is TRBV19, the J gene TRBJ1-3, with D unresolved. V lost 6 bases and J 0 bases, leaving 21 bases between the germline ends. This CDR3 is built from 18 residues. The germline gives CDR1 LNHDA, CDR2 SQIVND (reference sequence). The DNA of the CDR3 is TGTGCCAGTAGCACTTATCGGGTGACGGATGCCTCTGGAAACACCATATATTTT. It codes for CASSTYRVTDASGNTIYF. The variable domain in full, with the rest retrieved from reference TRBV19 and TRBJ1-3, is DGGITQSPKYLFRKEGQNVTLSCEQNLNHDAMYWYRQDPGQGLRLIYYSQIVNDFQKGDIAEGYSVSREKKESFPLTVTSAQKNPTAFYLCASSTYRVTDASGNTIYFGEGSWLTVV.

This clonotype has a count of ten or more. CDR3 in DNA: TGTGCCAGCAGTCCTGAACGGGACAGCTTGAACACTGAAGCTTTCTTT. This codes for CASSPERDSLNTEAFF. V and J are TRBV6-1 and TRBJ1-1; 7 nucleotides line up with TRBD1. The length of the CDR3 is 16 residues. Germline values: CDR1 MNHNS, CDR2 SASEGT. The trim removed 5 bases at V and 0 bases at J, leaving 9 bases unmatched.

In this sample, this clonotype turned up a few times. The chain carries TRBV14 and TRBJ1-6; D gene unclear. V was trimmed by 0 bases and J by 0 bases, leaving 9 bases between them. This CDR3 is 17 amino acids long. The germline V gene has CDR1 SGHDN and CDR2 FVKESK. The CDR3 bases are TGTGCCAGCAGCCAAGACAACCTGAGCTCCTATAATTCACCCCTCCACTTT. Encoded protein: CASSQDNLSSYNSPLHF.

Ten or more counts support this clonotype. This rearrangement joins TRBV2 to TRBJ1-1, with 8 bases fitting TRBD1. The germline CDR1 and CDR2 sequences are SNHLY and FYNNEI. V lost 4 bases to trimming and J lost 4 bases; unmatched junction nucleotides: 5. The CDR3 runs to 14 residues. Here the CDR3 reads CASSGQGWVTEAFF. CDR3 nucleotide sequence: TGTGCCAGCAGTGGACAGGGGTGGGTCACTGAAGCTTTCTTT.

This rearrangement joins TRBV12-3 or TRBV12-4 to TRBJ2-1; 8 bases match TRBD2. V lost 3 bases and J lost 0; bases outside the gene matches: 10. The CDR3 has 18 residues. CDR3 nucleotide sequence: TGTGCCAGCAGTTTCAGCGGGAGTTTCCTCGACTCCTACAATGAGCAGTTCTTC. Protein: CASSFSGSFLDSYNEQFF.